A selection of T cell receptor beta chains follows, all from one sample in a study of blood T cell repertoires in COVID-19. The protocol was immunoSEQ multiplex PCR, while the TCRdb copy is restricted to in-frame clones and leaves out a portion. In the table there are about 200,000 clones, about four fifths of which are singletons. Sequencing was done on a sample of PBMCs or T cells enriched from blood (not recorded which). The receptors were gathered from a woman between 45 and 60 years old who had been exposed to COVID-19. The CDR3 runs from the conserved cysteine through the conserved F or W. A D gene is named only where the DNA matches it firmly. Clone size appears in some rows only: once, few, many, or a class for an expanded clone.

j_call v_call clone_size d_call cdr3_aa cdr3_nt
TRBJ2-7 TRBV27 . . CASGSPGMGEQYF TGTGCCAGCGGGTCCCCAGGGATGGGGGAGCAGTACTTC
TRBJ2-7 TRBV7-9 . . CASSLAMTAYEQYF TGTGCCAGCAGCTTAGCGATGACAGCCTACGAGCAGTACTTC
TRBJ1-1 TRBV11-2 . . CASSPGGRLLAAFF TGTGCCAGCAGCCCGGGGGGTCGTCTACTGGCGGCTTTCTTT
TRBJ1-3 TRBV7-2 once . CASSLPTNTIYF TGTGCCAGCAGCTTACCGACAAATACCATATATTTT
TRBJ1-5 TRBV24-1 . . CATSDDSLSNQPQHF TGTGCCACCAGTGACGACAGTTTAAGCAATCAGCCCCAGCATTTT
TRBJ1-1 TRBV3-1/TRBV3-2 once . CASSIRTHRVGTEAFF TGTGCCAGCAGCATCCGGACACACAGAGTTGGCACTGAAGCTTTCTTT
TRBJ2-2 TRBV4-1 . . CASSRLDMGLVTGELFF TGCGCCAGCAGCCGGCTCGACATGGGGCTCGTCACCGGGGAGCTGTTTTTT
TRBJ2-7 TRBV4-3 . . CASSQDYGYEQYF TGCGCCAGCAGCCAAGATTACGGCTACGAGCAGTACTTC
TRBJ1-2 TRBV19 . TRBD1 CASNDITGVRSGYTF TGTGCCAGTAACGACATCACAGGGGTACGGAGTGGCTACACCTTC
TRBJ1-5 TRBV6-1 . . CASSDGGNQPQHF TGTGCCAGCAGTGACGGAGGCAATCAGCCCCAGCATTTT
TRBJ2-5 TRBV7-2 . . CASSSTAAQETQYF TGTGCCAGCAGCTCGACGGCGGCTCAAGAGACCCAGTACTTC
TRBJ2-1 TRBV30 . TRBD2 CAGLRERGASYNEQFF TGTGCCGGGTTAAGGGAGCGGGGGGCCTCCTACAATGAGCAGTTCTTC
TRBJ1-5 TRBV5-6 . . CASSLGGRNQPQHF TGTGCCAGCAGCTTGGGGGGGCGCAATCAGCCCCAGCATTTT
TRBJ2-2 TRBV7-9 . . CASSRGSGLTGELFF TGTGCCAGCAGCCGCGGGTCGGGATTAACCGGGGAGCTGTTTTTT
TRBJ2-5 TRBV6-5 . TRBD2 CASSRLSGGIETQYF TGTGCCAGCTCAAGACTCAGCGGGGGCATCGAGACCCAGTACTTC
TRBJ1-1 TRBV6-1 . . CASSELRGGAFF TGTGCCAGCAGTGAATTAAGGGGCGGCGCTTTCTTT
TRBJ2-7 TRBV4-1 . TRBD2 CASSSGASGVWEQYF TGCGCCAGCAGCTCCGGAGCTAGCGGGGTGTGGGAGCAGTACTTC
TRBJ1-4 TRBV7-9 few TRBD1 CASSSDRGANEKLFF TGTGCCAGCAGCTCGGACAGGGGTGCTAATGAAAAACTGTTTTTT
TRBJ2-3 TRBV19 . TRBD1 CASSYRGIQKGTDTQYF TGTGCCAGTAGTTACAGGGGGATTCAAAAAGGCACAGATACGCAGTATTTT
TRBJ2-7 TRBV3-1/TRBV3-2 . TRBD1 CASSQERGQPYEQYF TGTGCCAGCAGCCAAGAGAGGGGACAGCCCTACGAGCAGTACTTC
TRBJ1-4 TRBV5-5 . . CASSRGSLTNEKLFF TGTGCCAGCAGCCGAGGAAGCTTAACTAATGAAAAACTGTTTTTT
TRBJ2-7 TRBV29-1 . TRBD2 CSVELAGGRYEQYF TGCAGCGTTGAGTTAGCGGGGGGGAGATACGAGCAGTACTTC
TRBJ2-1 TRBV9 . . CASSVSGSSYNEQFF TGTGCCAGCAGCGTTAGCGGTTCCTCCTACAATGAGCAGTTCTTC
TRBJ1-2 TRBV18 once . CASSPAGDFNYGYTF TGTGCCAGCTCACCCGCTGGAGACTTTAACTATGGCTACACCTTC
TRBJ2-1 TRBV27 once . CASSLQVNNEQFF TGTGCCAGCAGTTTACAGGTAAACAATGAGCAGTTCTTC
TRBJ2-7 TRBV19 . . CASSMQGRYEQYF TGTGCCAGTAGTATGCAGGGGAGATACGAGCAGTACTTC
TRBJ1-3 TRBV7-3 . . CASSPGTGNTIYF TGTGCCAGCAGCCCAGGGACAGGAAACACCATATATTTT
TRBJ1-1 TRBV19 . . CASSMGGKGTEAFF TGTGCCAGTAGTATGGGGGGAAAGGGCACTGAAGCTTTCTTT
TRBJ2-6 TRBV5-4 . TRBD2 CASSFGGGTTGANVLTF TGTGCCAGCAGCTTTGGGGGAGGGACTACTGGGGCCAACGTCCTGACTTTC
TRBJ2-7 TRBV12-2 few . CASRLAALSGGAHYEQYF TGTGCAAGTCGCTTAGCCGCCCTTAGCGGGGGAGCCCACTACGAGCAGTACTTC
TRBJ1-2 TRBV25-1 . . CATLDGGGGYTF TGTGCCACCCTTGACGGGGGAGGCGGCTACACCTTC
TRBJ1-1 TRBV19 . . CASSTIGGGTEAFF TGTGCCAGTAGTACAATCGGGGGGGGCACTGAAGCTTTCTTT
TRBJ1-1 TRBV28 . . CASFLNTEAFF TGTGCCAGCTTTCTTAACACTGAAGCTTTCTTT
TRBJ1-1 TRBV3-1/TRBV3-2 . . CASSLRSMNTEAFF TGTGCCAGCAGCCTCCGGTCCATGAACACTGAAGCTTTCTTT
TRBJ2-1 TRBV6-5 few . CASRRSASSYNEQFF TGTGCCAGCCGCCGGAGCGCAAGCTCCTACAATGAGCAGTTCTTC
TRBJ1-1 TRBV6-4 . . CASRSQRNTEAFF TGTGCCAGCAGAAGCCAACGGAACACTGAAGCTTTCTTT
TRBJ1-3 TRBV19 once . CASSLRGSGNTIYF TGTGCCAGTAGTCTCCGCGGGTCAGGAAACACCATATATTTT
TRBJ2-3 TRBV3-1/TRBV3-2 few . CASSHTGGTDTQYF TGTGCCAGCAGCCATACGGGGGGCACAGATACGCAGTATTTT
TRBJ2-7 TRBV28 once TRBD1 CASSPTGGLYYEQYF TGTGCCAGCAGTCCTACAGGGGGGCTATACTACGAGCAGTACTTC
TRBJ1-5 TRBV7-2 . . CASSSREGPQHF TGTGCCAGCAGCTCCAGAGAGGGACCCCAGCATTTT
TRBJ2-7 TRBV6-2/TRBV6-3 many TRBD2 CASSYSIAGEQYF TGTGCCAGCAGTTACTCGATAGCGGGGGAGCAGTACTTC
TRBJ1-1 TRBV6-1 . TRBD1 CASSEQGQGMNTEAFF TGTGCCAGCAGTGAGCAGGGACAGGGGATGAACACTGAAGCTTTCTTT
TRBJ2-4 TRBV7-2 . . CASSPRTYAPNIQYF TGTGCCAGCAGCCCCCGGACTTACGCACCAAACATTCAGTACTTC
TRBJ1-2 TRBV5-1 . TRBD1 CASSLRPTGANYGYTF TGCGCCAGCAGCTTACGCCCTACAGGGGCTAACTATGGCTACACCTTC
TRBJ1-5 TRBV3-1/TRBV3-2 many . CASSRGRAGQPQHF TGTGCCAGCAGCCGAGGGAGGGCTGGTCAGCCCCAGCATTTT
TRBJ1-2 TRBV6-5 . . CASSSDRSYGYTF TGTGCCAGCAGCTCAGACAGGAGCTATGGCTACACCTTC
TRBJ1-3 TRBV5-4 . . CASSWGLFRYSGNTIYF TGTGCCAGCAGCTGGGGACTGTTTCGATACTCTGGAAACACCATATATTTT
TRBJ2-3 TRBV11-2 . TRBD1 CASSLEGTGTDTQYF TGTGCCAGCAGCTTAGAAGGGACAGGCACAGATACGCAGTATTTT
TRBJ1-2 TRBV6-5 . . CASSYRGRYGYTF TGTGCCAGCAGTTACCGGGGTAGATACGGCTACACCTTC